The rows below give T cell receptor beta chains drawn from one sample of a study of blood T cell repertoires in COVID-19. Clones were read by immunoSEQ multiplex PCR, and TCRdb kept only the in-frame ones, dropping some. The repertoire holds about 250,000 clones, roughly 87% seen once, with about 6.3% in the top ten. Sequencing was done on a sample of PBMCs or T cells enriched from blood (not recorded which). Receptors originate from a woman aged 30 to 39 with acute COVID-19. Both conserved end residues are part of each CDR3. Each record gives: J gene, V gene, CDR3 protein.

TRBJ1-2 TRBV15 CATSRGRGQVYGYTF
TRBJ2-1 TRBV27 CASSPQGQGYNEQFF
TRBJ2-5 TRBV6-5 CASSPWVKREETQYF
TRBJ1-3 TRBV9 CASSGLDSSGNTIYF
TRBJ2-7 TRBV7-8 CASSWTGGSYEQYF
TRBJ2-2 TRBV30 CAWGRGQGGAGELFF
TRBJ2-7 TRBV29-1 CSVGTGTGDNEQYF
TRBJ1-5 TRBV28 CASFNSGASRNQPQHF
TRBJ2-7 TRBV6-5 CASSYSGQSYEQYF
TRBJ2-4 TRBV4-1 CASSQDRQWGGNIQYF
TRBJ2-1 TRBV28 CASSLLTSGRGNEQFF
TRBJ2-7 TRBV5-1 CASSLSGGSYEQYF
TRBJ2-4 TRBV11-2 CASSSTGPLAKNIQYF
TRBJ2-1 TRBV11-1 CASRDSLSFSYNEQFF
TRBJ2-5 TRBV11-2 CASSFSLRGGLETQYF
TRBJ1-5 TRBV5-4 CASSRGSNQPQHF
TRBJ2-3 TRBV11-3 CASSLGGQGSTDTQYF
TRBJ2-2 TRBV2 CASMGGRAGELFF
TRBJ1-1 TRBV19 CASSARVNTEAFF
TRBJ2-1 TRBV20-1 CSARVGNEQFF
TRBJ1-1 TRBV2 CASNLQGALMNTEAFF
TRBJ2-3 TRBV4-2 CASSQVERGGRDTQYF
TRBJ1-1 TRBV27 CASSLFWAVGNTEAFF
TRBJ2-5 TRBV5-4 CASSPGLAGAQETQYF
TRBJ1-2 TRBV27 CASSLQPERYGYTF
TRBJ1-6 TRBV5-8 CASSLGQGYRPLHF
TRBJ1-1 TRBV6-5 CASSYSHGQANEAFF
TRBJ2-7 TRBV2 CASAQISGASYEQYF
TRBJ2-1 TRBV12-3/TRBV12-4 CASRPDRDRYPFF
TRBJ2-2 TRBV19 CASSSRTGGDTGELFF
TRBJ2-7 TRBV4-3 CASSQAWTSYEQYF
TRBJ2-7 TRBV27 CASSSLAGDNEQYF
TRBJ1-1 TRBV3-1/TRBV3-2 CASSPAEQHWNTEAFF
TRBJ1-1 TRBV3-1/TRBV3-2 CASSQAGTAGTEAFF
TRBJ1-3 TRBV27 CASSLSMSLGGGNTIYF
TRBJ2-1 TRBV28 CASSLGSGRNWGNEQFF
TRBJ2-1 TRBV27 CASSLLGAGVSSVQFF
TRBJ1-4 TRBV6-1 CASSEARGGVEKLFF
TRBJ2-7 TRBV5-1 CASSLLPGQGFSYEQYF
TRBJ2-1 TRBV27 CASSLMGTETNEQFF
TRBJ1-2 TRBV28 CASSLRSNYGYTF
TRBJ1-1 TRBV28 CASPRGEHTEAFF
TRBJ2-1 TRBV27 CASRTGADEQFF